This T cell receptor (beta chain) was sequenced during a study of neurological immune-mediated disorders. Every sequencing run generated over 160 million TCR-beta sequences from 15-18 subjects. MiXCR was run by TCRdb on the 5' RACE reads, yielding one entry per CDR3 protein. The sample lists around 40,000 distinct CDR3 sequences; 10% to 15% were seen once. The CDR3 covers 13 residues. V was cut by 2 bases and J by 0 bases, with 2 bases left in between. Germline CDR1 reads MNHEY; CDR2 reads SMNVEV (reference sequence). This clonotype was seen a single time. As yet, its antigen is unknown. Notes on the study in general: Subjects shared no identical expanded-clone CDR3 amino acid sequences, suggesting private TCR-beta repertoires in all groups.

The chain employs TRBV27 and TRBJ2-1; D is undetermined. This TCR was sampled from a female donor in good health. Input material: PBMCs. This chain's CDR3 is CASSLNSYNEQFF. DNA of the CDR3: TGTGCCAGCAGTTTAAACTCCTACAATGAGCAGTTCTTC.